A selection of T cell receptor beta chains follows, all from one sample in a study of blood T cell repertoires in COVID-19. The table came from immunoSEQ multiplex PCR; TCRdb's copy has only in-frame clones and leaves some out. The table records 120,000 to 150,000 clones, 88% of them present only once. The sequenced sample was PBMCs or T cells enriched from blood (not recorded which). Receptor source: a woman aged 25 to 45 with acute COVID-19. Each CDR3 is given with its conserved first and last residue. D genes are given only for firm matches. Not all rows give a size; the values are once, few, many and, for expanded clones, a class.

CDR3 protein: CASSPLTGGLSYEQYF; CDR3 DNA: TGTGCCAGCTCACCCTTAACGGGAGGGCTCTCCTACGAGCAGTACTTC; D gene: TRBD2; V gene: TRBV18; J gene: TRBJ2-7; clone size: NA
CDR3 protein: CASSLVNPGIAGNTF; CDR3 DNA: TGTGCCAGCAGCTTAGTCAACCCGGGGATCGCCGGAAACACCTTC; D gene: NA; V gene: TRBV11-2; J gene: TRBJ1-2; clone size: NA
CDR3 protein: CASSSPTSGAYNEQFF; CDR3 DNA: TGTGCCAGCAGCTCTCCGACTAGCGGGGCCTACAATGAGCAGTTCTTC; D gene: TRBD2; V gene: TRBV7-8; J gene: TRBJ2-1; clone size: NA
CDR3 protein: CASSLSPPGIAGEQYF; CDR3 DNA: TGTGCCAGCAGTTTATCCCCGCCGGGGATTGCGGGCGAGCAGTACTTC; D gene: NA; V gene: TRBV27; J gene: TRBJ2-7; clone size: NA
CDR3 protein: CATSREGRTGFDYGYTF; CDR3 DNA: TGTGCCACCAGCAGAGAAGGGAGAACAGGGTTTGACTATGGCTACACCTTC; D gene: NA; V gene: TRBV15; J gene: TRBJ1-2; clone size: NA
CDR3 protein: CASSSRGSGENTIYF; CDR3 DNA: TGCGCCAGCAGCTCAAGGGGTTCGGGTGAAAACACCATATATTTT; D gene: NA; V gene: TRBV5-1; J gene: TRBJ1-3; clone size: NA
CDR3 protein: CASSHLAGVGYEQYF; CDR3 DNA: TGTGCCAGCAGTCACCTAGCGGGAGTGGGCTACGAGCAGTACTTC; D gene: TRBD2; V gene: TRBV28; J gene: TRBJ2-7; clone size: NA
CDR3 protein: CASSIISQPQHF; CDR3 DNA: TGTGCCAGTAGTATTATTAGTCAGCCCCAGCATTTT; D gene: NA; V gene: TRBV19; J gene: TRBJ1-5; clone size: few
CDR3 protein: CASSPFNGYEQYF; CDR3 DNA: TGTGCCAGCTCACCATTTAACGGCTACGAGCAGTACTTC; D gene: NA; V gene: TRBV18; J gene: TRBJ2-7; clone size: few
CDR3 protein: CASSYSTGDQPQHF; CDR3 DNA: TGTGCCAGCAGTTATAGCACAGGGGATCAGCCCCAGCATTTT; D gene: TRBD1; V gene: TRBV2; J gene: TRBJ1-5; clone size: NA
CDR3 protein: CASSFGRGDYEQYF; CDR3 DNA: TGTGCCAGCAGTTTCGGCAGGGGAGACTACGAGCAGTACTTC; D gene: NA; V gene: TRBV27; J gene: TRBJ2-7; clone size: NA
CDR3 protein: CASSSMGFGGRDEQYF; CDR3 DNA: TGTGCCAGCAGCTCTATGGGTTTTGGGGGGAGGGACGAGCAGTACTTC; D gene: TRBD2; V gene: TRBV7-2; J gene: TRBJ2-7; clone size: NA
CDR3 protein: CASSPSGRAIHAQFF; CDR3 DNA: TGTGCCAGCAGTCCTAGCGGGAGGGCGATACATGCGCAGTTCTTC; D gene: TRBD2; V gene: TRBV6-5; J gene: TRBJ2-1; clone size: NA
CDR3 protein: CASGRDRLSNQPQHF; CDR3 DNA: TGTGCCAGCGGACGGGACAGACTTAGCAATCAGCCCCAGCATTTT; D gene: TRBD1; V gene: TRBV27; J gene: TRBJ1-5; clone size: NA
CDR3 protein: CASAPGGTSNQPQHF; CDR3 DNA: TGCGCCAGTGCGCCCGGAGGGACTAGCAATCAGCCCCAGCATTTT; D gene: NA; V gene: TRBV5-1; J gene: TRBJ1-5; clone size: NA
CDR3 protein: CASSLFNEQYF; CDR3 DNA: TGTGCCAGCAGCTTATTTAACGAGCAGTACTTC; D gene: NA; V gene: TRBV7-2; J gene: TRBJ2-7; clone size: NA
CDR3 protein: CATSREKGGSDSPLHF; CDR3 DNA: TGTGCCACCAGCAGAGAGAAAGGGGGCAGTGATTCACCCCTCCACTTT; D gene: TRBD1; V gene: TRBV15; J gene: TRBJ1-6; clone size: NA
CDR3 protein: CASSQDRVNTEAFF; CDR3 DNA: TGCGCCAGCAGTCAGGACAGGGTGAACACTGAAGCTTTCTTT; D gene: TRBD1; V gene: TRBV23-1; J gene: TRBJ1-1; clone size: NA
CDR3 protein: CASSNTGGGGRYNEQFF; CDR3 DNA: TGTGCCAGCTCCAATACTGGAGGCGGGGGGAGATACAATGAGCAGTTCTTC; D gene: TRBD2; V gene: TRBV18; J gene: TRBJ2-1; clone size: NA
CDR3 protein: CATSRDRRVGRETQYF; CDR3 DNA: TGTGCCACCAGCAGAGACCGCAGGGTGGGAAGAGAGACCCAGTACTTC; D gene: NA; V gene: TRBV15; J gene: TRBJ2-5; clone size: NA
CDR3 protein: CASRTGYGTDTQYF; CDR3 DNA: TGTGCCAGCAGAACAGGGTACGGCACAGATACGCAGTATTTT; D gene: NA; V gene: TRBV28; J gene: TRBJ2-3; clone size: NA
CDR3 protein: CASSLRLVGTGDTGELFF; CDR3 DNA: TGTGCCAGCAGCCTAAGATTAGTGGGGACAGGGGATACCGGGGAGCTGTTTTTT; D gene: TRBD1; V gene: TRBV11-2; J gene: TRBJ2-2; clone size: NA
CDR3 protein: CASSSLAVTYNEQFF; CDR3 DNA: TGTGCCAGCAGCTCTCTAGCGGTAACCTACAATGAGCAGTTCTTC; D gene: TRBD2; V gene: TRBV5-6; J gene: TRBJ2-1; clone size: NA
CDR3 protein: CASSLGRQGMNEQFF; CDR3 DNA: TGTGCCAGCAGCTTAGGAAGACAGGGGATGAATGAGCAGTTCTTC; D gene: TRBD1; V gene: TRBV7-2; J gene: TRBJ2-1; clone size: NA
CDR3 protein: CAISAGLAGAETQYF; CDR3 DNA: TGTGCCATCAGCGCGGGACTAGCGGGAGCGGAGACCCAGTACTTC; D gene: TRBD2; V gene: TRBV10-3; J gene: TRBJ2-5; clone size: NA
CDR3 protein: CASGLVPDGTVNTGELFF; CDR3 DNA: TGTGCTAGTGGTTTGGTACCTGACGGGACAGTAAACACCGGGGAGCTGTTTTTT; D gene: TRBD1; V gene: TRBV12-5; J gene: TRBJ2-2; clone size: few
CDR3 protein: CASTAGNSYEQYF; CDR3 DNA: TGTGCCAGCACGGCAGGGAATTCCTACGAGCAGTACTTC; D gene: NA; V gene: TRBV7-2; J gene: TRBJ2-7; clone size: few
CDR3 protein: CASTPGIVQDTQYF; CDR3 DNA: TGTGCCAGCACTCCCGGGATTGTACAAGATACGCAGTATTTT; D gene: NA; V gene: TRBV28; J gene: TRBJ2-3; clone size: NA
CDR3 protein: CASSSLVRVVAGELFF; CDR3 DNA: TGTGCCAGCAGCTCTCTGGTCAGGGTGGTCGCCGGGGAGCTGTTTTTT; D gene: NA; V gene: TRBV7-9; J gene: TRBJ2-2; clone size: NA
CDR3 protein: CASSLSGPETEAFF; CDR3 DNA: TGTGCCAGCAGCTTATCAGGGCCTGAGACTGAAGCTTTCTTT; D gene: NA; V gene: TRBV7-6; J gene: TRBJ1-1; clone size: NA
CDR3 protein: CASNGQPGNQPQHF; CDR3 DNA: TGTGCCAGCAATGGACAGCCAGGCAATCAGCCCCAGCATTTT; D gene: NA; V gene: TRBV6-5; J gene: TRBJ1-5; clone size: NA
CDR3 protein: CASSIQGTLPYEQYF; CDR3 DNA: TGTGCCAGCAGCATACAGGGGACCCTTCCCTACGAGCAGTACTTC; D gene: NA; V gene: TRBV21-1; J gene: TRBJ2-7; clone size: NA
CDR3 protein: CASSGTGGNQPQHF; CDR3 DNA: TGTGCCAGCAGCGGGACAGGGGGAAATCAGCCCCAGCATTTT; D gene: TRBD1; V gene: TRBV7-2; J gene: TRBJ1-5; clone size: once
CDR3 protein: CAWSARDRAAEAFF; CDR3 DNA: TGTGCCTGGAGTGCCCGGGACAGGGCGGCTGAAGCTTTCTTT; D gene: TRBD1; V gene: TRBV30; J gene: TRBJ1-1; clone size: NA
CDR3 protein: CASRPGQGSIAEAFF; CDR3 DNA: TGTGCCAGCAGACCGGGACAGGGGTCTATAGCTGAAGCTTTCTTT; D gene: TRBD1; V gene: TRBV27; J gene: TRBJ1-1; clone size: NA
CDR3 protein: CASSIGGQGINTIYF; CDR3 DNA: TGTGCCAGTAGTATTGGTGGACAGGGGATAAACACCATATATTTT; D gene: TRBD1; V gene: TRBV19; J gene: TRBJ1-3; clone size: NA